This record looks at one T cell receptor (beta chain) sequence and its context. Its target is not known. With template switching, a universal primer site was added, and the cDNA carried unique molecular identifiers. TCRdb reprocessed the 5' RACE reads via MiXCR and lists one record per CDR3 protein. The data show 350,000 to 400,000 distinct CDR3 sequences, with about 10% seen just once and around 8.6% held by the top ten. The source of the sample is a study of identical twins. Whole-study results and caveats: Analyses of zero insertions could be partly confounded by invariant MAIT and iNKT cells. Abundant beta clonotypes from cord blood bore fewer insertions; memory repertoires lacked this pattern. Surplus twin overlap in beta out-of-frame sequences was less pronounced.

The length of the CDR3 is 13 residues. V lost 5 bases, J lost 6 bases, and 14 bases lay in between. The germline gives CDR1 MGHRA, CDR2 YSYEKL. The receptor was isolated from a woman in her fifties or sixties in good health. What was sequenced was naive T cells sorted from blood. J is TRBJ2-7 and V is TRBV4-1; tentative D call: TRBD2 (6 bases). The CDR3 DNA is TGCGCCAGCAGCGTGGACTATGAGGGCGAGCAGTACTTC. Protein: CASSVDYEGEQYF.